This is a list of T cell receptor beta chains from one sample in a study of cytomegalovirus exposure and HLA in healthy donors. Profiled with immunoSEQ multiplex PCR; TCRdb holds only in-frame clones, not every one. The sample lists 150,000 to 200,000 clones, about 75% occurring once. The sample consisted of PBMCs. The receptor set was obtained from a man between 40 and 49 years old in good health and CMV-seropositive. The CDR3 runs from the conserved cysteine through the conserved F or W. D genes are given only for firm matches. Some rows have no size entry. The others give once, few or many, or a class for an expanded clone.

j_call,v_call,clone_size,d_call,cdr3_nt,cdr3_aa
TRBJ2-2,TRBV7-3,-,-,TGTGCCAGCAGCTGGCAGGGGGGAGTCAGCGGGAGGAACACCGGGGAGCTGTTTTTT,CASSWQGGVSGRNTGELFF
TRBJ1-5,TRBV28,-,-,TGTGCCAGCAGTCCCTGGACAGCTTGGCAGCCCCAGCATTTT,CASSPWTAWQPQHF
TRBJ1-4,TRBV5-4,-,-,TGTGCCAGCAGCTTAAAGGGAGCAGAAAAACTGTTTTTT,CASSLKGAEKLFF
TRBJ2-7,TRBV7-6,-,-,TGTGCCAGCAGCTTAGACCGGAGCTACGAGCAGTACTTC,CASSLDRSYEQYF
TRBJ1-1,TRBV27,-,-,TGTGCCAGCAGCCTTTTAAGCCCTGGAGGAGTCGGGCTGAAGAACACTGAAGCTTTCTTT,CASSLLSPGGVGLKNTEAFF
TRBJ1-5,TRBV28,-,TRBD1,TGTGCCAGCAGTACAGGGGGGAGCAATCAGCCCCAGCATTTT,CASSTGGSNQPQHF
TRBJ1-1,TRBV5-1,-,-,TGCGCCAGCAGCCGTAGAGGGGGGGAGAACACTGAAGCTTTCTTT,CASSRRGGENTEAFF
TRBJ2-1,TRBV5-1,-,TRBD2,TGCGCCAGCAGCTTGTCGACTAGCGGGCCGTCAGATGAGCAGTTCTTC,CASSLSTSGPSDEQFF
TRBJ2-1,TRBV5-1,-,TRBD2,TGCGCCAGCAGCCTGGGTGGGACTAGCGTCAATGAGCAGTTCTTC,CASSLGGTSVNEQFF
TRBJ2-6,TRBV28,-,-,TGTGCCAGCAGTCCGGGTCTCCTCTCTGGGGCCAACGTCCTGACTTTC,CASSPGLLSGANVLTF
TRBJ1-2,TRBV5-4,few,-,TGTGCCAGCAGTTCGAGGTGGAACGCTGGCTACACCTTC,CASSSRWNAGYTF
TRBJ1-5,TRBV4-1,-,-,TGCGCCAGCAGCCAAGAGGGGCGGAATAGCAATCAGCCCCAGCATTTT,CASSQEGRNSNQPQHF
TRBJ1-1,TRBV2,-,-,TGTGCCAGCAGCCAACAGAGGATTAGCGTCATGAACACTGAAGCTTTCTTT,CASSQQRISVMNTEAFF
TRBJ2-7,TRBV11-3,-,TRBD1,TGTGCCAGCAGCTTAGATTGGACAGGGGGCTCCTACGAGCAGTACTTC,CASSLDWTGGSYEQYF
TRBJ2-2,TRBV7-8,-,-,TGTGCCAGCAGCTTATGGAAGGGGGACACCGGGGAGCTGTTTTTT,CASSLWKGDTGELFF
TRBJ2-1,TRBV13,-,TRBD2,TGTGCCAGCAGCCTTGGGACTAGCGGGAGAATGGGCTCCTACAATGAGCAGTTCTTC,CASSLGTSGRMGSYNEQFF
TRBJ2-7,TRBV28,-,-,TGTGCCAGCAGTCCCTACTACGAGCAGTACTTC,CASSPYYEQYF
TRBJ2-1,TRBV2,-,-,TGTGCCAGCCACAAAGGGGGCTCCTACAATGAGCAGTTCTTC,CASHKGGSYNEQFF
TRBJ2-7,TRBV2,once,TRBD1,TGTGCCAGCAGTTCCCCACCCGGACAGGGGGCCCACGAGCAGTACTTC,CASSSPPGQGAHEQYF
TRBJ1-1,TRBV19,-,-,TGTGCCAGTAGTACCAATCAGGGTCTGTCAGAAGCTTTCTTT,CASSTNQGLSEAFF
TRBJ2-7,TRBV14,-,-,TGTGCCAGCAGCCAAGGACAGGCCAGCTCCTACGAGCAGTACTTC,CASSQGQASSYEQYF
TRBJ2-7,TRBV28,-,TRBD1,TGTGCCAGCAGTCCCCCAGGGGGAGCCTACGAGCAGTACTTC,CASSPPGGAYEQYF
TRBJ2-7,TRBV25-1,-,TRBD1,TGTGCCAGCAGTCAGGGGGGGGGACAGGGGTCCTACGAGCAGTACTTC,CASSQGGGQGSYEQYF
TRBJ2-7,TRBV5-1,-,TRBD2,TGCGCCAGCAGCCAGGGACTAGCCTACGAGCAGTACTTC,CASSQGLAYEQYF
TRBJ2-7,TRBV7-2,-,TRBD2,TGTGCCAGCAGCTCTCCGGGACTAGTATCTTACGAGCAGTACTTC,CASSSPGLVSYEQYF
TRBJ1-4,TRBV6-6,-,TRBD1,TGTGCCAGCAGTTTCGGACAGGGGGCAGGTAATGAAAAACTGTTTTTT,CASSFGQGAGNEKLFF
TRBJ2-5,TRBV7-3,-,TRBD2,TGTGCCAGCAGCCCCAATATGGGCAGCGGGACTCTACAAGAGACCCAGTACTTC,CASSPNMGSGTLQETQYF
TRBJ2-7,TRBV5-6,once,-,TGTGCCAGCAGCTGGGGCCCCTACGAGCAGTACTTC,CASSWGPYEQYF
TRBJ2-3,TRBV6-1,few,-,TGTGCCAGCAGAGATGGACTCGCGGCAGATACGCAGTATTTT,CASRDGLAADTQYF
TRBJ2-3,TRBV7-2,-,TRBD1,TGTGCCAGCAGCTTAACAGGGGTTGGAACAGATACGCAGTATTTT,CASSLTGVGTDTQYF
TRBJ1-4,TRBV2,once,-,TGTGCCAGCAGTCCGAGTCCCATGTTTGAAAAACTGTTTTTT,CASSPSPMFEKLFF
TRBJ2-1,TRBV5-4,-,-,TGTGCCAGCAGCCCGCCCCGGGGTGATGAGCAGTTCTTC,CASSPPRGDEQFF
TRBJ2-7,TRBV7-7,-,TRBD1,TGTGCTAGCAGCCTCCGACAGGGGGCGGGTGAGCAGTACTTC,CASSLRQGAGEQYF
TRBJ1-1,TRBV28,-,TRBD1,TGTGCCAGCAGTTTTACCGGGACAGGGCCTAACACTGAAGCTTTCTTT,CASSFTGTGPNTEAFF
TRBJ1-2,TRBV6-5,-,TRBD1,TGTGCCAGCAGTTTCTCAATGACAGGGACCAACTATGGCTACACCTTC,CASSFSMTGTNYGYTF
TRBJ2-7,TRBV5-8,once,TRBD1,TGTGCCAGCAGCAGAGGACAGGCGTACGAGCAGTACTTC,CASSRGQAYEQYF
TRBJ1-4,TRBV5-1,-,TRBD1,TGCGCCAGCAGCTTGGAAGGGACAGATAATGAAAAACTGTTTTTT,CASSLEGTDNEKLFF
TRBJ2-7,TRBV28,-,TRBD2,TGTGCCAGCAGTAGCCAGCGGGGGGGGGCCTACGAGCAGTACTTC,CASSSQRGGAYEQYF
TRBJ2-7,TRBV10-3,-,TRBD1,TGTGCCATCAGTGACCAGGGACAGCTGGTCTACGAGCAGTACTTC,CAISDQGQLVYEQYF
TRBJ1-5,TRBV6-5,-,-,TGTGCCAGCAGCCTGACAATTTATAGCAATCAGCCCCAGCATTTT,CASSLTIYSNQPQHF
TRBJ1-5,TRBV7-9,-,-,TGTGCCAGCAGCTTAGGTAATCGAGGGCTCGGTCAGCCCCAGCATTTT,CASSLGNRGLGQPQHF
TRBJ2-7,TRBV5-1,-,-,TGCGCCAGCAGCTTGGCGGGGGGCCAGGACGAGCAGTACTTC,CASSLAGGQDEQYF
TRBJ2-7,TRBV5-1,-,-,TGCGCCAGCAGCTTGGGGGCAGCAGACTCCTACGAGCAGTACTTC,CASSLGAADSYEQYF
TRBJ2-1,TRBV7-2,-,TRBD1,TGTGCCAGCAGCCCACCCCCCCGGGACAGGGATCACAATGAGCAGTTCTTC,CASSPPPRDRDHNEQFF